This is a list of T cell receptor beta chains from one sample in a study of radiation and T cells in renal cell carcinoma. TCRdb keeps only in-frame clones here, not all; method: immunoSEQ multiplex PCR. The sample holds tens of thousands of clones, roughly 83% seen once. Specimen: blood, collected from a patient whose treatment included radiotherapy and nephrectomy. The origin of the receptors is an older woman with renal cell carcinoma. The CDR3 runs from the conserved cysteine through the conserved F or W. Each record gives: V gene, J gene, clone size, D gene, CDR3 DNA, CDR3 protein. D genes are given only for firm matches. Some rows mark clone size as missing; the rest say once, few, many or name a class of expanded clone.

TRBV18	TRBJ1-2	NA	NA	TGTGCCAGCTCACCACAGGTTAACTATGGCTACACCTTC	CASSPQVNYGYTF
TRBV9	TRBJ2-5	once	NA	TGTGCCAGCAGCCCTATCCCGGGACTGGGGGAGACCCAGTACTTC	CASSPIPGLGETQYF
TRBV28	TRBJ1-2	NA	NA	TGTGCCAGCAGTGCTGTTTCGCCGCCTGGCTACACCTTC	CASSAVSPPGYTF
TRBV5-6	TRBJ2-1	NA	NA	TGTGCCAGCACCTGGTCCAATGAGCAGTTCTTC	CASTWSNEQFF
TRBV5-8	TRBJ1-5	NA	NA	TGTGCCAGCAGTCCCGGGGGGAGCAATCAGCCCCAGCATTTT	CASSPGGSNQPQHF
TRBV9	TRBJ1-1	NA	NA	TGTGCCAGCAGCGTCAAGGGGATGAACACTGAAGCTTTCTTT	CASSVKGMNTEAFF
TRBV4-3	TRBJ1-1	NA	NA	TGCGCCAGCAGCCAAGATAGGGGGGGGGAAGCTTTCTTT	CASSQDRGGEAFF
TRBV21-1	TRBJ1-4	NA	NA	TGTGCCAGCAGCAATAATGAAAAACTGTTTTTT	CASSNNEKLFF
TRBV5-1	TRBJ1-1	NA	NA	TGCGCCAGCAGCTTGTTGGGGGTGGACACTGAAGCTTTCTTT	CASSLLGVDTEAFF
TRBV6-1	TRBJ2-6	NA	TRBD2	TGTGCCAGCAGTGATTTGGGGGGGAGGTCTGGGGCCAACGTCCTGACTTTC	CASSDLGGRSGANVLTF
TRBV11-3	TRBJ1-2	NA	NA	TGTGCCAGCAGCTTGCAGGGCCCTGGCTACACCTTC	CASSLQGPGYTF
TRBV7-8	TRBJ1-5	NA	TRBD1	TGTGCCAGCAGCTTAGGCTTGACAGGGATGAGCAATCAGCCCCAGCATTTT	CASSLGLTGMSNQPQHF
TRBV27	TRBJ1-1	once	NA	TGTGCCAGCAGACCGTCGCAGGCCCCCGTAGCTTTCTTT	CASRPSQAPVAFF
TRBV6-5	TRBJ2-5	NA	NA	TGTGCCAGCAGTCAGGGTAGAGAGACCCAGTACTTC	CASSQGRETQYF
TRBV29-1	TRBJ2-7	NA	TRBD1	TGCAGCGTTGATGGCGCGGTCTCCGGGACAGGGGATTACGAGCAGTACTTC	CSVDGAVSGTGDYEQYF
TRBV29-1	TRBJ1-2	NA	NA	TGCAGCGTTGAAGATCGTTTACAGGGAAAAGACTATGGCTACACCTTC	CSVEDRLQGKDYGYTF
TRBV4-1	TRBJ1-6	many	NA	TGCGCCAGCAGCCAAGTGGGGCAGAATTCACCCCTCCACTTT	CASSQVGQNSPLHF
TRBV5-8	TRBJ1-5	NA	TRBD1	TGTGCCAGCAGCTTGTTGCGGACAGGTAATCAGCCCCAGCATTTT	CASSLLRTGNQPQHF
TRBV5-6	TRBJ2-3	NA	TRBD1	TGTGCCAGCAGTCGAGGACAGGGTGCAGATACGCAGTATTTT	CASSRGQGADTQYF
TRBV7-3	TRBJ1-1	NA	NA	TGTGCCAGCAGCTCAGGCCCGACCACTGAAGCTTTCTTT	CASSSGPTTEAFF
TRBV27	TRBJ1-5	once	TRBD1	TGTGCCAGCAGCGCCCCTCCACAGGGGAGATTTTATAGCAATCAGCCCCAGCATTTT	CASSAPPQGRFYSNQPQHF
TRBV6-1	TRBJ1-4	once	NA	TGTGCCAGCAGTGAAGCTGGGACGGCAACTTGGGAAAAACTGTTTTTT	CASSEAGTATWEKLFF
TRBV27	TRBJ1-3	few	NA	TGTGCCAGCAGCCGATGGGGGGGGAACTCTGGAAACACCATATATTTT	CASSRWGGNSGNTIYF
TRBV28	TRBJ1-2	once	TRBD1	TGTGCCAGCAGCCGTACTACAGACAGGGGAACATATGGCTACACCTTC	CASSRTTDRGTYGYTF
TRBV10-3	TRBJ2-7	NA	TRBD2	TGTGCCATCAGTGAGGAAGTAGCGGGGCACCCCCTGGGCGAGCAGTACTTC	CAISEEVAGHPLGEQYF
TRBV6-6	TRBJ1-1	NA	NA	TGTGCCAGCAGTTCCCCGGGGAGGGTGAGAACTGAAGCTTTCTTT	CASSSPGRVRTEAFF
TRBV6-6	TRBJ1-3	NA	TRBD1	TGTGCCAGCAGCCATCCAGACAGGGGCGCTGGAAACACCATATATTTT	CASSHPDRGAGNTIYF
TRBV11-2	TRBJ2-7	NA	NA	TGTGCCAGCAGCCAAACGGGAAAAACCTACGAGCAGTACTTC	CASSQTGKTYEQYF
TRBV19	TRBJ2-2	NA	TRBD1	TGTGCCAGTAGTCGACAGGGGTTGGGCACCGGGGAGCTGTTTTTT	CASSRQGLGTGELFF
TRBV28	TRBJ1-5	NA	NA	TGTGCCAGCAGTCGTACAATTAGCAATCAGCCCCAGCATTTT	CASSRTISNQPQHF
TRBV7-2	TRBJ2-3	once	NA	TGTGCCAGCAGCCCCCTGGTGAGAGATACGCAGTATTTT	CASSPLVRDTQYF
TRBV5-1	TRBJ2-1	NA	TRBD2	TGCGCCAGCAGCCGGGGGGGAAACAATGAGCAGTTCTTC	CASSRGGNNEQFF
TRBV5-1	TRBJ1-1	few	NA	TGCGCCAGCAGCTTGACGGGGCCCACTGAAGCTTTCTTT	CASSLTGPTEAFF
TRBV4-2	TRBJ2-2	NA	NA	TGTGCCAGCAGCCAAGTAGGAGGGTGGGTGTTTTTT	CASSQVGGWVFF
TRBV28	TRBJ2-3	NA	NA	TGTGCCAGCAGTCCGCCTTGGGATACGCAGTATTTT	CASSPPWDTQYF
TRBV29-1	TRBJ2-7	NA	NA	TGCAGCGTTGCGGGGGGCCCCTACGAGCAGTACTTC	CSVAGGPYEQYF
TRBV5-6	TRBJ1-6	NA	NA	TGTGCCAGCAGCTTGGGGCAGGGGTCACCCCTCCACTTT	CASSLGQGSPLHF
TRBV5-1	TRBJ2-7	few	TRBD2	TGCGCCAGCAGCTGGGTAGCGGGGAGCTCCTACGAGCAGTACTTC	CASSWVAGSSYEQYF
TRBV4-1	TRBJ2-1	NA	NA	TGCGCCAGCAGCCAAGAAGGAGCAGGGGACTACAATGAGCAGTTCTTC	CASSQEGAGDYNEQFF
TRBV19	TRBJ2-3	NA	NA	TGTGCCAGTAGCCGGAGGGACCTTAAGGGAGATACGCAGTATTTT	CASSRRDLKGDTQYF
TRBV19	TRBJ1-1	NA	NA	TGTGCCAGTAGTGAAAGGGCCACTGAAGCTTTCTTT	CASSERATEAFF
TRBV28	TRBJ2-2	once	TRBD1	TGTGCCAGCAGTTTCGGGGACAGGTTCACCGGGGAGCTGTTTTTT	CASSFGDRFTGELFF
TRBV5-4	TRBJ2-2	NA	TRBD1	TGTGCCAGCAGCATTCAGGGGGCGACCGGGGAGCTGTTTTTT	CASSIQGATGELFF
TRBV15	TRBJ2-7	NA	NA	TGTGCCACCAGCAGAAAGGGCTACGAGCAGCACTTC	CATSRKGYEQHF
TRBV2	TRBJ1-4	NA	NA	TGTGCCAGCAGTGAACTTACCCGTGAAAAACTGTTTTTT	CASSELTREKLFF
TRBV4-1	TRBJ2-2	NA	NA	TGCGCCAGCAGCCTCCCTCGGGGTCAAGGGATTAAGAACACCGGGGAGCTGTTTTTT	CASSLPRGQGIKNTGELFF
TRBV13	TRBJ2-7	NA	NA	TGTGCCAGCAGCTCGAGGGACACATACGAGCAGTACTTC	CASSSRDTYEQYF
TRBV7-9	TRBJ1-1	NA	NA	TGTGCCAGCAGCCCCTCCTGGGAGGAATCGGAAGCTTTCTTT	CASSPSWEESEAFF
TRBV15	TRBJ1-2	NA	TRBD1	TGTGCCACCAGCAGCGGACAGGGGGAAGGCTACACCTTC	CATSSGQGEGYTF
TRBV5-1	TRBJ2-7	NA	NA	TGCGCCAGCAGCTCAGTGGGGGGACCCTACGAGCAGTACTTC	CASSSVGGPYEQYF
TRBV2	TRBJ2-5	NA	NA	TGTGCCAGCAGTCCTATCGGGAGTCCAGAGGAGACCCAGTACTTC	CASSPIGSPEETQYF
TRBV11-2	TRBJ2-1	NA	NA	TGTGCCAGCATCCCGACTTCAGGGGCGGTGGACAATGAGCAGTTCTTC	CASIPTSGAVDNEQFF
TRBV19	TRBJ2-1	NA	TRBD1	TGTGCCAGTAGTGTGCCAGGGGGCGGTTCGAATGAGCAGTTCTTC	CASSVPGGGSNEQFF